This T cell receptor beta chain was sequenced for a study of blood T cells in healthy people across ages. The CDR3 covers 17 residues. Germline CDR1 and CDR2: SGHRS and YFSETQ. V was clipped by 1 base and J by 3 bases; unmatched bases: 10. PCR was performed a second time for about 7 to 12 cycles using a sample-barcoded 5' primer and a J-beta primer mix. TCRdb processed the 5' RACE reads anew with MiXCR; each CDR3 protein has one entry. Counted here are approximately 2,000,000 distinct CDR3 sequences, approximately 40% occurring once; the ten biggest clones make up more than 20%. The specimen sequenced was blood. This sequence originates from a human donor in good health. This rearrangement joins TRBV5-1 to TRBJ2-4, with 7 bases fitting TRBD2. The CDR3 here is CASSLLSSRDYKNIQYF. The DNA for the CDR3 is TGCGCCAGCAGCTTGTTGTCGTCCCGGGACTACAAAAACATTCAGTACTTC. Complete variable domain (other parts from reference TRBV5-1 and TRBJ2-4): KAGVTQTPRYLIKTRGQQVTLSCSPISGHRSVSWYQQTPGQGLQFLFEYFSETQRNKGNFPGRFSGRQFSNSRSEMNVSTLELGDSALYLCASSLLSSRDYKNIQYFGAGTRLSVL.